This T cell receptor (beta chain) was captured in a study of cytomegalovirus exposure and HLA in healthy donors. General study findings and limits: Researchers reported in a later analysis that common viral pathogens appeared linked to several top clusters. Across all donors, roughly uniform sequencing depth was an assumption of the presence/absence analyses.

This CDR3 has 15 residues. The V gene end was trimmed by 3 bases and the J gene end by 1 base; junction bases not matched to a gene: 3. Germline V gene data show CDR1 as SGHRS and CDR2 as YFSETQ. The study ran its PCR with 60 Vbeta and 13 Jbeta primers. Only in-frame clones appear in the TCRdb table, and some are missing; sequencing was by immunoSEQ multiplex PCR. The sample consists of about 55,000 clones, 82% of them appearing once. Donors likely had unrecorded immune exposures despite being nominally healthy when sampled. A word on this clone: Antigen unknown.

The V and J genes are TRBV5-1 and TRBJ2-3; 9 nucleotides line up with TRBD1. The specimen was PBMCs. The TCR comes from a man aged 25-40 years in good health and CMV-seronegative. This CDR3 is CASSWGQGGTDTQYF. Here the CDR3 DNA reads TGCGCCAGCAGCTGGGGACAGGGAGGCACAGATACGCAGTATTTT.